These T cell receptor beta chains were read from a single sample in a study of early T cells in non-severe SARS-CoV-2 infection. TCRdb itself ran the 5' RACE reads through MiXCR, one entry per CDR3 protein. The table has approximately 100,000 distinct CDR3 sequences, about 10% seen once. Material: whole blood. The receptors stem from an adult who was a healthcare worker with PCR-confirmed SARS-CoV-2 infection or an uninfected control (not recorded which). Both conserved end residues are part of each CDR3. D genes are given only for firm matches. Clone size is stated in some rows and not others, as once, few, many or a class when expanded.

d_call: -
clone_size: many
j_call: TRBJ2-7
cdr3_length: 12
v_call: TRBV12-3/TRBV12-4
cdr3_nt: TGTGCCAGCAGTCCAGGGCAGATGGAGCAGTACTTC
cdr3_aa: CASSPGQMEQYF

d_call: -
clone_size: many
j_call: TRBJ1-1
cdr3_length: 14
v_call: TRBV2
cdr3_nt: TGTGCCAGCAGTGAATTTGCAGCGAACACTGAAGCTTTCTTT
cdr3_aa: CASSEFAANTEAFF

d_call: -
clone_size: few
j_call: TRBJ2-3
cdr3_length: 15
v_call: TRBV7-3
cdr3_nt: TGTGCCAGCAGCCCTTGGGGGGAGCACACAGATACGCAGTATTTT
cdr3_aa: CASSPWGEHTDTQYF

d_call: TRBD2
clone_size: -
j_call: TRBJ2-5
cdr3_length: 14
v_call: TRBV27
cdr3_nt: TGTGCCAGCAGTTTAACTAGCGGTCAAGAGACCCAGTACTTC
cdr3_aa: CASSLTSGQETQYF

d_call: TRBD1
clone_size: few
j_call: TRBJ1-4
cdr3_length: 15
v_call: TRBV29-1
cdr3_nt: TGCAGCGTTGAAGTGAGGACAGGGGTTAATGAAAAACTGTTTTTT
cdr3_aa: CSVEVRTGVNEKLFF

d_call: -
clone_size: many
j_call: TRBJ2-7
cdr3_length: 11
v_call: TRBV29-1
cdr3_nt: TGCAGCGTTGTCACGTACAACGAGCAGTACTTC
cdr3_aa: CSVVTYNEQYF

d_call: TRBD1
clone_size: many
j_call: TRBJ1-6
cdr3_length: 15
v_call: TRBV20-1
cdr3_nt: TGCAGTGCTCGAGACACAGGGGGACGAAATTCACCCCTCCACTTT
cdr3_aa: CSARDTGGRNSPLHF

d_call: -
clone_size: few
j_call: TRBJ1-2
cdr3_length: 14
v_call: TRBV11-2
cdr3_nt: TGTGCCAGCAGCTTAGGGGGTGTCCGCTATGGCTACACCTTC
cdr3_aa: CASSLGGVRYGYTF

d_call: TRBD2
clone_size: -
j_call: TRBJ2-7
cdr3_length: 14
v_call: TRBV5-1
cdr3_nt: TGCGCCAGCAGCGAACTAGCGGGAGAAGGGGAGCAGTACTTC
cdr3_aa: CASSELAGEGEQYF

d_call: TRBD2
clone_size: -
j_call: TRBJ2-1
cdr3_length: 17
v_call: TRBV29-1
cdr3_nt: TGCAGCGTTGAAGCTACCCGAGCCGGGGGGGGCCGAAATGAGCAGTTCTTC
cdr3_aa: CSVEATRAGGGRNEQFF

d_call: -
clone_size: many
j_call: TRBJ1-5
cdr3_length: 15
v_call: TRBV18
cdr3_nt: TGTGCCAGCTCACCACCGTCGAATAGCAATCAGCCCCAGCATTTT
cdr3_aa: CASSPPSNSNQPQHF

d_call: -
clone_size: many
j_call: TRBJ2-1
cdr3_length: 11
v_call: TRBV19
cdr3_nt: TGTGCCAGTAGTATTGTGGGTAGGCAGTTCTTC
cdr3_aa: CASSIVGRQFF

d_call: TRBD2
clone_size: many
j_call: TRBJ2-1
cdr3_length: 13
v_call: TRBV6-4
cdr3_nt: TGTGCCAGGGGGACTAGAGTCTACAATGAGCAGTTCTTC
cdr3_aa: CARGTRVYNEQFF

d_call: TRBD1
clone_size: few
j_call: TRBJ1-5
cdr3_length: 13
v_call: TRBV6-1
cdr3_nt: TGTGCCAGCAGGGGACAGGGCCATCAGCCCCAGCATTTT
cdr3_aa: CASRGQGHQPQHF

d_call: TRBD2
clone_size: few
j_call: TRBJ2-3
cdr3_length: 12
v_call: TRBV5-1
cdr3_nt: TGCGCCACCCGGGGGGGCACAGATACGCAGTATTTT
cdr3_aa: CATRGGTDTQYF

d_call: TRBD1
clone_size: many
j_call: TRBJ1-2
cdr3_length: 13
v_call: TRBV5-1
cdr3_nt: TGCGCCAGCAGCTTTCAGGGGGCGAAGGGCTACACCTTC
cdr3_aa: CASSFQGAKGYTF

d_call: -
clone_size: few
j_call: TRBJ2-5
cdr3_length: 16
v_call: TRBV6-6
cdr3_nt: TGTGCCAGCAGTCTAGAGTCGGACACCTTCTTCGAGACCCAGTACTTC
cdr3_aa: CASSLESDTFFETQYF

d_call: TRBD2
clone_size: few
j_call: TRBJ2-7
cdr3_length: 15
v_call: TRBV9
cdr3_nt: TGTGCCAGCAGCCGACAAGCGGGACCTTCCTACGAGCAGTACTTC
cdr3_aa: CASSRQAGPSYEQYF

d_call: -
clone_size: many
j_call: TRBJ1-2
cdr3_length: 17
v_call: TRBV20-1
cdr3_nt: TGCAGTGCTAGAGACCCTATGACGGACACCAGTAACTATGGCTACACCTTC
cdr3_aa: CSARDPMTDTSNYGYTF

d_call: -
clone_size: few
j_call: TRBJ1-1
cdr3_length: 14
v_call: TRBV12-3/TRBV12-4
cdr3_nt: TGTGCCAGCAGTTTCCGAAACTTGAAATCTGAAGCTTTCTTT
cdr3_aa: CASSFRNLKSEAFF

d_call: -
clone_size: many
j_call: TRBJ1-2
cdr3_length: 14
v_call: TRBV18
cdr3_nt: TGTGCCAGCTCGGAGCGGACACGGCCAGATGGCTACACCTTC
cdr3_aa: CASSERTRPDGYTF

d_call: TRBD2
clone_size: few
j_call: TRBJ2-3
cdr3_length: 22
v_call: TRBV7-2
cdr3_nt: TGTGCCAGCAGCCGAAACGATGTTAGGGTTAGCGGGGGGGCCTTTCGTACAGATACGCAGTATTTT
cdr3_aa: CASSRNDVRVSGGAFRTDTQYF

d_call: -
clone_size: few
j_call: TRBJ1-1
cdr3_length: 16
v_call: TRBV15
cdr3_nt: TGTGCCACCAGCAGAGGACGGGGGTTGATGAACACTGAAGCTTTCTTT
cdr3_aa: CATSRGRGLMNTEAFF

d_call: -
clone_size: few
j_call: TRBJ2-1
cdr3_length: 13
v_call: TRBV5-6
cdr3_nt: TGTGCCAGCAGCTTGCACGAAGGGAGTGAGCAGTTCTTC
cdr3_aa: CASSLHEGSEQFF

d_call: -
clone_size: few
j_call: TRBJ1-1
cdr3_length: 11
v_call: TRBV9
cdr3_nt: TGTGCCAGGAAGTTCCTCCGGGAAGCTTTCTTT
cdr3_aa: CARKFLREAFF

d_call: -
clone_size: few
j_call: TRBJ2-7
cdr3_length: 11
v_call: TRBV2
cdr3_nt: TGTGCCAGCAGTGGGTCCTACGAGCAGTACTTC
cdr3_aa: CASSGSYEQYF

d_call: -
clone_size: many
j_call: TRBJ1-5
cdr3_length: 14
v_call: TRBV20-1
cdr3_nt: TGCAGTGCCAGTACCGGTTTTAGCAATCAGCCCCAGCATTTT
cdr3_aa: CSASTGFSNQPQHF

d_call: TRBD2
clone_size: many
j_call: TRBJ2-7
cdr3_length: 11
v_call: TRBV2
cdr3_nt: TGTGCCAGCGGGAGGGAGTACGAGCAGTACTTC
cdr3_aa: CASGREYEQYF

d_call: -
clone_size: many
j_call: TRBJ1-1
cdr3_length: 14
v_call: TRBV20-1
cdr3_nt: TGCAGTGCTAGAGAGGCCCTAATGAACACTGAAGCTTTCTTT
cdr3_aa: CSAREALMNTEAFF

d_call: -
clone_size: -
j_call: TRBJ2-3
cdr3_length: 16
v_call: TRBV29-1
cdr3_nt: TGCAGCGCCATCCCGTCCGGATTGTACATCACAGATACGCAGTATTTT
cdr3_aa: CSAIPSGLYITDTQYF

d_call: -
clone_size: many
j_call: TRBJ1-4
cdr3_length: 13
v_call: TRBV7-8
cdr3_nt: TGTGCCAGCAGCTTACACAGGCAGGAAAAACTGTTTTTT
cdr3_aa: CASSLHRQEKLFF

d_call: -
clone_size: few
j_call: TRBJ2-7
cdr3_length: 14
v_call: TRBV5-1
cdr3_nt: TGCGCCAGCAGCTTGGATTCGGTTTCCTACGAGCAGTACTTC
cdr3_aa: CASSLDSVSYEQYF

d_call: -
clone_size: -
j_call: TRBJ2-1
cdr3_length: 16
v_call: TRBV6-5
cdr3_nt: TGTGCCAGCAGTTTTAGCGGCGGAAGCTCCTACAATGAGCAGTTCTTC
cdr3_aa: CASSFSGGSSYNEQFF

d_call: -
clone_size: -
j_call: TRBJ1-1
cdr3_length: 12
v_call: TRBV2
cdr3_nt: TGTGCCAGCAGCTACGCCGTCGGAGGAGCTTTCTTT
cdr3_aa: CASSYAVGGAFF

d_call: -
clone_size: -
j_call: TRBJ2-3
cdr3_length: 14
v_call: TRBV7-2
cdr3_nt: TGTGCCAGCAGCCTAGGGGGTCGTGCAGATACGCAGTATTTT
cdr3_aa: CASSLGGRADTQYF

d_call: -
clone_size: many
j_call: TRBJ1-2
cdr3_length: 13
v_call: TRBV12-3/TRBV12-4
cdr3_nt: TGTGCCAGCAGTTTAGCGGGGTTGTATGGCTACACCTTC
cdr3_aa: CASSLAGLYGYTF

d_call: TRBD1
clone_size: many
j_call: TRBJ2-7
cdr3_length: 16
v_call: TRBV27
cdr3_nt: TGTGCCAGCAGTTTATCTACAGGGGAATTTCCCTACGAGCAGTACTTC
cdr3_aa: CASSLSTGEFPYEQYF

d_call: TRBD2
clone_size: -
j_call: TRBJ2-3
cdr3_length: 16
v_call: TRBV7-6
cdr3_nt: TGTGCCAGCAGCTTATCGATAGCGGGAGGTCCAGATACGCAGTATTTT
cdr3_aa: CASSLSIAGGPDTQYF

d_call: -
clone_size: many
j_call: TRBJ2-5
cdr3_length: 15
v_call: TRBV5-1
cdr3_nt: TGCGCCAGCAGCGGCGGGACTCCAGGACAAGAGACCCAGTACTTC
cdr3_aa: CASSGGTPGQETQYF

d_call: -
clone_size: few
j_call: TRBJ2-7
cdr3_length: 17
v_call: TRBV27
cdr3_nt: TGTGCCAGCAGTCTCAACTACCGACAGGTGCGGACCTACGAGCAGTACTTC
cdr3_aa: CASSLNYRQVRTYEQYF

d_call: TRBD1
clone_size: -
j_call: TRBJ1-2
cdr3_length: 14
v_call: TRBV19
cdr3_nt: TGTGCCAGTAGTCGACAGGGAGATATCTATGGCTACACCTTC
cdr3_aa: CASSRQGDIYGYTF

d_call: -
clone_size: few
j_call: TRBJ2-3
cdr3_length: 15
v_call: TRBV5-1
cdr3_nt: TGCGCCAGCAGCCCAGGGATGTCTGGCACAGATACGCAGTATTTT
cdr3_aa: CASSPGMSGTDTQYF

d_call: -
clone_size: many
j_call: TRBJ2-3
cdr3_length: 14
v_call: TRBV20-1
cdr3_nt: TGCAGTGCCGGCGACCGGACTAGCACAGATACGCAGTATTTT
cdr3_aa: CSAGDRTSTDTQYF

d_call: -
clone_size: few
j_call: TRBJ2-7
cdr3_length: 10
v_call: TRBV6-5
cdr3_nt: TGTGCCAGCGGGTGGTACGAGCAGTACTTC
cdr3_aa: CASGWYEQYF

d_call: -
clone_size: many
j_call: TRBJ2-5
cdr3_length: 14
v_call: TRBV27
cdr3_nt: TGTGCCAGCAGTTTATCGGGACCAAAAGAGACCCAGTACTTC
cdr3_aa: CASSLSGPKETQYF

d_call: -
clone_size: -
j_call: TRBJ2-3
cdr3_length: 17
v_call: TRBV7-2
cdr3_nt: TGTGCCAGCAGCTTAAGTGTCGGGGACTCGGAGATGAATACGCAGTATTTT
cdr3_aa: CASSLSVGDSEMNTQYF

d_call: -
clone_size: few
j_call: TRBJ2-6
cdr3_length: 13
v_call: TRBV19
cdr3_nt: TGTGCCAGTAGTCCGGCTGGGGCCAACGTCCTGACTTTC
cdr3_aa: CASSPAGANVLTF

d_call: TRBD1
clone_size: -
j_call: TRBJ1-6
cdr3_length: 18
v_call: TRBV4-1
cdr3_nt: TGCTCCAGCAGCCAAGATTGGGCGGGGACAGGTCATAATTCACCCCTCCACTTT
cdr3_aa: CSSSQDWAGTGHNSPLHF

d_call: -
clone_size: many
j_call: TRBJ1-1
cdr3_length: 13
v_call: TRBV30
cdr3_nt: TGTGCCTGGAGTGTACGGAAGAACACTGAAGCTTTCTTT
cdr3_aa: CAWSVRKNTEAFF

d_call: -
clone_size: few
j_call: TRBJ1-1
cdr3_length: 12
v_call: TRBV28
cdr3_nt: TGTGCCAGCAGTCTACTGAGCACTGAAGCTTTCTTT
cdr3_aa: CASSLLSTEAFF

d_call: -
clone_size: many
j_call: TRBJ1-2
cdr3_length: 12
v_call: TRBV29-1
cdr3_nt: TGCAGCGTTGCCGTCGGAGTCTATGGCTACACCTTC
cdr3_aa: CSVAVGVYGYTF

d_call: -
clone_size: few
j_call: TRBJ2-5
cdr3_length: 14
v_call: TRBV7-9
cdr3_nt: TGTGCCAGCAGCTCGACCGTTAAAGGAGAGACCCAGTACTTC
cdr3_aa: CASSSTVKGETQYF

d_call: TRBD1
clone_size: -
j_call: TRBJ1-5
cdr3_length: 14
v_call: TRBV3-1
cdr3_nt: TGTGCCAGCAGCCAAAGACAGGGGGCCCAGCCCCAGCATTTT
cdr3_aa: CASSQRQGAQPQHF

d_call: -
clone_size: -
j_call: TRBJ2-1
cdr3_length: 21
v_call: TRBV12-2
cdr3_nt: TGTGCAAGTCGCTTAGAAAGACTAGCGGGGCGTGATTCGAGCTCCTACAATGAGCAGTTCTTC
cdr3_aa: CASRLERLAGRDSSSYNEQFF

d_call: TRBD1
clone_size: -
j_call: TRBJ2-1
cdr3_length: 14
v_call: TRBV7-9
cdr3_nt: TGTGCCAGCTCAACTTGGACAGGGTACAATGAGCAGTTCTTC
cdr3_aa: CASSTWTGYNEQFF

d_call: -
clone_size: few
j_call: TRBJ2-3
cdr3_length: 15
v_call: TRBV5-1
cdr3_nt: TGCGCCAGCAGCTTGGACGATGCTAGCACAGATACGCAGTATTTT
cdr3_aa: CASSLDDASTDTQYF